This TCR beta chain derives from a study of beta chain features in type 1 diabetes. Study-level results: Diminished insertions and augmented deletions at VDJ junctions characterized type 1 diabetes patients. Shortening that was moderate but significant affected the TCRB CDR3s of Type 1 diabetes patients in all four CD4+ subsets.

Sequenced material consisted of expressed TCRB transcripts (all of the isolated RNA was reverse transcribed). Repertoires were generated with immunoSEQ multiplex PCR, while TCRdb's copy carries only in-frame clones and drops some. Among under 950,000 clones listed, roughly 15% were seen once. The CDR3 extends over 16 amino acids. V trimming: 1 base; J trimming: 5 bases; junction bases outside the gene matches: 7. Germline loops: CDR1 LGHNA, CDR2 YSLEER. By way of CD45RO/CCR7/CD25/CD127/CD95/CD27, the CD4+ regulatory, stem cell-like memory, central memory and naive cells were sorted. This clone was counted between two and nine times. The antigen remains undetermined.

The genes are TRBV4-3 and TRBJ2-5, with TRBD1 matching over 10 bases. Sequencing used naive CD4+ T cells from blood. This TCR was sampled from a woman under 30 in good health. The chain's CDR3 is CASSQGSRTGGETQYF. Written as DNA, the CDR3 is TGCGCCAGCAGCCAAGGGTCGCGGACAGGGGGGGAGACCCAGTACTTC.